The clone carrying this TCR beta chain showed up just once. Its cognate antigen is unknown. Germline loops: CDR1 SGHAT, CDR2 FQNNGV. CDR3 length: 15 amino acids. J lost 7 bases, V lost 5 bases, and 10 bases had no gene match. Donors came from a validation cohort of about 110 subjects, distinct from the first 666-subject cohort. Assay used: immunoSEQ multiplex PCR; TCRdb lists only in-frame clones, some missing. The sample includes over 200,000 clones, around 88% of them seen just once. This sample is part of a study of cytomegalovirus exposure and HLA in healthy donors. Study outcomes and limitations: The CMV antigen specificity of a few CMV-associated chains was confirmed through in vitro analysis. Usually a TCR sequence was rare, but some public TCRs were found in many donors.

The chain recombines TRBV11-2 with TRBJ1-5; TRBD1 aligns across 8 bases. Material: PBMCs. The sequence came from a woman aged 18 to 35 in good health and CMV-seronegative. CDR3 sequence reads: CASSVTGGEGQPQHF. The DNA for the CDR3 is TGTGCCAGCAGCGTAACAGGGGGAGAAGGCCAGCCCCAGCATTTT.